The present T cell receptor (beta chain) was sequenced within a study of blood T cell repertoires in COVID-19. How the authors handled the data: Estimates of nucleated cell counts were drawn from the amplification of reference gene primers. TCRdb's copy holds only in-frame clones and misses some; the assay was immunoSEQ multiplex PCR. V and J calls and clone size come straight from that table; D and trimming were deduced from the DNA. Of around 200,000 clones listed, 86% are singletons. After removal of 3 bases from V and 2 bases from J, the junction contained 9 bases not matched to a gene. This CDR3 is 16 amino acids long. The germline V gene has CDR1 LNHDA and CDR2 SQIVND (reference sequence). This clone was observed many times.

Sequenced material: PBMCs or T cells enriched from blood (not recorded which). This TCR was sampled from a man in his forties with acute COVID-19. The chain has TRBV19 and TRBJ2-7, with 8 bases matching TRBD2. The CDR3 DNA reads TGTGCCAGTAGTATTGGGGGACTAGACCCTCCCTACGAGCAGTACTTC. It encodes CASSIGGLDPPYEQYF.